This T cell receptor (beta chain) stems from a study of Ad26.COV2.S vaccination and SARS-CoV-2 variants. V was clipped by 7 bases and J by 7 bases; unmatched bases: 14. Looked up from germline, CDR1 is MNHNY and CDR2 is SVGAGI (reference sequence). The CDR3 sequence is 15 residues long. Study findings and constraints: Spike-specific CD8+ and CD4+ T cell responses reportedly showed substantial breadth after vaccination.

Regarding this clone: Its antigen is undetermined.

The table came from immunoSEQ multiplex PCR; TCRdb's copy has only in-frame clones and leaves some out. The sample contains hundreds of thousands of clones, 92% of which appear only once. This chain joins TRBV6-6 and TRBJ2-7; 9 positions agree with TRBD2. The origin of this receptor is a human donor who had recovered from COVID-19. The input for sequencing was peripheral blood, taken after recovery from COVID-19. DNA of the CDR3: TGTGCCAGCATCCGTGACGGCGGGGGGGCCCGAGAGCAGTACTTC. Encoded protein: CASIRDGGGAREQYF.